This record covers a single TCR beta chain. No antigen is known for it. The CDR3 runs to 15 residues. This record comes from a study of graft-versus-host responses after intestinal transplantation. Study as a whole: Tacrolimus and steroids were given for around three years to all recipients after anti-thymocyte globulin induction.

Study-level findings and limits: Allografts from individuals with graft-donor T cell macrochimerism displayed high graft-versus-host to host-versus-graft clonal ratios. GvH clones were identified in recipient marrow, with some first appearing in ileum or blood. Circulating GvH clones peaking coincided with falling HvG clones soon after transplant.

Some clones are missing from TCRdb's copy, which holds only in-frame ones; the method was immunoSEQ multiplex PCR. The sample has 75,000 to 100,000 clones; 80% to 95% are singletons. The sequences come from PBMCs, collected 453 days after intestinal transplant. The chain joins TRBV12-2 to TRBJ1-2. TRBV12-2 is a listed pseudogene. This clonotype originated in a human patient who received an intestinal transplant, so some T cells may come from the graft donor. The CDR3 DNA is TGTGCAAGTCCCCCCGAGGGCGGGCCTAACTATGGCTACACCTTC. It encodes CASPPEGGPNYGYTF.